Below, 2 T cell receptor beta chains from the same sample are listed, as sequenced in a study of blood T cell repertoires in COVID-19. TCRdb's copy holds only in-frame clones and misses some; the assay was immunoSEQ multiplex PCR. The sample holds 250,000 to 300,000 clones; around four fifths are singletons and the top ten take 4.6%. Sequenced sample: peripheral blood. These receptors all stem from a man aged 55 to 70 who had recovered from COVID-19.

Only one count was recorded for this clone. The rearrangement uses TRBV29-1 and TRBJ2-6; 12 bases fit TRBD2. The CDR3 covers 19 residues. Germline CDR1 reads SQVTM; CDR2 reads ANQGSEA. The ends lost 1 base at V and 4 bases at J; junction bases unmatched: 11. The CDR3 coding sequence is TGCAGCGTTGAAGGCGCGTCTAGCGGGAGGGAAGGGGGGGCCAACGTCCTGACTTTC. This codes for CSVEGASSGREGGANVLTF.

J is TRBJ2-6 and V is TRBV10-2; 7 nucleotides line up with TRBD2. Germline values: CDR1 WSHSY, CDR2 SAAADI. CDR3 length: 19 residues. The J segment lost 1 base and the V segment lost 5 bases, leaving 14 bases of the junction unmatched. The CDR3 coding sequence is TGCGCCAGCAGTTCCTTGCTGGGAGCGGGAAGGTCTGGGGCCAACGTCCTGACTTTC. Encoded protein: CASSSLLGAGRSGANVLTF.